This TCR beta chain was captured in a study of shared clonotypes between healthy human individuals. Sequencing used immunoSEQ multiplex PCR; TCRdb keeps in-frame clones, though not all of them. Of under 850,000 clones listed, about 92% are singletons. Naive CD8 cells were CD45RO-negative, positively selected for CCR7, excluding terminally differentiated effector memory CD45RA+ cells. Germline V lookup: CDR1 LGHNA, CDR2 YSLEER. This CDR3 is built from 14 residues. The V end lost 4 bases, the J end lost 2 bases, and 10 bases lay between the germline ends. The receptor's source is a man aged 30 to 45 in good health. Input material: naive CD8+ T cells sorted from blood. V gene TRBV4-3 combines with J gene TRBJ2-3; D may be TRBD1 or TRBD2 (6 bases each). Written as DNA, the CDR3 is TGCGCCAGCAGCCCTTGGGGGGCCACAGATACGCAGTATTTT. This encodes CASSPWGATDTQYF.